This T cell receptor (beta chain) was recorded in a study of beta chain features in type 1 diabetes. The trim removed 0 bases at V and 6 bases at J, leaving 1 base unmatched. CDR1 is SGHNT and CDR2 is YYREEE in the germline V gene (reference sequence). This CDR3 has 15 residues. Sequencing targeted expressed TCRB transcripts, as all isolated RNA had been reverse transcribed. Repertoires were generated with immunoSEQ multiplex PCR, while TCRdb's copy carries only in-frame clones and drops some. Among about 230,000 clones listed, more than 9% were seen once. Sample: naive CD4+ T cells from blood. The V gene is TRBV5-4, the J gene TRBJ2-1; TRBD2 matches at 12 bases. This TCR derives from a woman aged 18-29 years in good health. The CDR3 here is CASSLGLAGVNEQFF. The CDR3 DNA reads as TGTGCCAGCAGCTTGGGACTAGCGGGAGTCAATGAGCAGTTCTTC.